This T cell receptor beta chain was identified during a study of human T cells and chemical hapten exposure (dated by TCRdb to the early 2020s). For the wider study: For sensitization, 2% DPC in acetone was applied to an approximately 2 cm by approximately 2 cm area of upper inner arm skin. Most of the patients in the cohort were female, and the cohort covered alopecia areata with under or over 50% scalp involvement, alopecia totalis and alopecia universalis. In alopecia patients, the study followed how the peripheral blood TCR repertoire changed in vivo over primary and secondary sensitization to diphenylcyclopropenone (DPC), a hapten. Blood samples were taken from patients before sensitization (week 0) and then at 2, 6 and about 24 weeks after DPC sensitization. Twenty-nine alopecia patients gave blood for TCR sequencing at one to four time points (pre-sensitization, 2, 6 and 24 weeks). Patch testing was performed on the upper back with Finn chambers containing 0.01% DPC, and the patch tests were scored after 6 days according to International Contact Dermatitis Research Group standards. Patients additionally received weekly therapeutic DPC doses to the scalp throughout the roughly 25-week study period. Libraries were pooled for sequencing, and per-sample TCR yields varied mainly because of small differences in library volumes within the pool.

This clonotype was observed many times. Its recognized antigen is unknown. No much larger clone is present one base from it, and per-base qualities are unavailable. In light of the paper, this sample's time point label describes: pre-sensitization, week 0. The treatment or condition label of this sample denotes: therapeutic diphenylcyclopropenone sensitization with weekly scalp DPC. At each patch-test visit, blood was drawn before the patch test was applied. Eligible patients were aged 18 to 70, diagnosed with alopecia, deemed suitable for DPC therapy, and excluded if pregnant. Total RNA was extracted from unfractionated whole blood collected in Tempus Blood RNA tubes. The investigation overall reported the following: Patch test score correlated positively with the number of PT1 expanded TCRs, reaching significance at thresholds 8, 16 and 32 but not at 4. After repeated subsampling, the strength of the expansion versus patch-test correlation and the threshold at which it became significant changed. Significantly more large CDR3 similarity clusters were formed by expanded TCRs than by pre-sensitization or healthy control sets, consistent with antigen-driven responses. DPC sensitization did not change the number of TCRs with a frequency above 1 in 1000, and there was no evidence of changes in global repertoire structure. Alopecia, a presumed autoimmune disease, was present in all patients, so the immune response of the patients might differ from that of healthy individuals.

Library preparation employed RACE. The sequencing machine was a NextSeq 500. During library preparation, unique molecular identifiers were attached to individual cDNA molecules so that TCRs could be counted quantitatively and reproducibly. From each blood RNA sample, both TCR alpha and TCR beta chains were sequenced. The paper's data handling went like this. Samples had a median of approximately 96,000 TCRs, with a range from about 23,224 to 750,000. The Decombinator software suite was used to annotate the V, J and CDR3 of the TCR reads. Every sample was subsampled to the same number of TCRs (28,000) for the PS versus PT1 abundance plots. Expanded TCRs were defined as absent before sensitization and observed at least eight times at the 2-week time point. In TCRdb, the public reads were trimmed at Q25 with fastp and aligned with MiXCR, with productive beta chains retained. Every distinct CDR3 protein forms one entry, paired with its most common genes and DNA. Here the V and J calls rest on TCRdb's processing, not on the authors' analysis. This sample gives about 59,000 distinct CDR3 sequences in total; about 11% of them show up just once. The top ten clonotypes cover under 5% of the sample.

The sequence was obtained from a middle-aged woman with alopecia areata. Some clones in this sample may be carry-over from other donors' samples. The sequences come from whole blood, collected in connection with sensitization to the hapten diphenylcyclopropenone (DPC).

The CDR3: CASSPLGLAGADEQFF. The DNA sequence reads TGTGCCAGCAGCCCATTAGGACTAGCGGGGGCGGATGAGCAGTTCTTC. The chain links TRBV7-6 with TRBJ2-1, with 13 bases in between that match TRBD2. From cysteine to phenylalanine, the CDR3 is 16 amino acids long. Solely the CDR3 DNA is kept, with 48 bases framed from the first base. The germline V and J ends show losses of 5 bases and 8 bases respectively, and no gene match explains 9 bases of the junction. The germline V gene provides CDR1 SGHVS and CDR2 FNYEAQ.